These 26 T cell receptor beta chains were sequenced from one sample in a study of vaccination and CD4 T cells after COVID-19. The time point: late sampling 161 to 241 days after vaccination in a few convalescent patients. The treatment denotes: roughly 11-day PBMC culture with coronavirus spike peptide pools or control peptides (ViraFEST assay). The study sequenced cultured CD4+ T cell DNA using the Oncomine TCR Beta short-read assay. TCRdb itself ran the PCR reads through MiXCR, one entry per CDR3 protein. This table holds 20,000 to 25,000 distinct CDR3 sequences, about 43% found once. The antigens for these receptors are not known. Here the sequenced sample was CD4+ T cells from blood, cultured in vitro, taken about 7 months after SARS-CoV-2 vaccination. These receptor sequences come from a human donor who had recovered from COVID-19.

The rearrangement uses TRBV6-1 and TRBJ1-1; the D is unclear. CDR1 and CDR2 (germline): MNHNS, SASEGT. The CDR3 extends over 13 amino acids. The V end lost 6 bases, the J end lost 6 bases, and 14 bases lay between the germline ends. In nucleotides, the CDR3 is TGTGCCAGCAGGCTCTCACCGTGGGCTGAAGCTTTCTTT. Protein: CASRLSPWAEAFF.

This chain links TRBV18 with TRBJ1-5, with D possibly being TRBD1 (6 bases). The CDR3 consists of 15 residues. Germline V gives CDR1 KGHSH, CDR2 LQKENI. Trimming took off 1 base at V and 8 bases at J, with 15 bases between the two ends. The CDR3 region has the DNA TGTGCCAGCTCACCACGGGACGGGGGGCCTAAGCCCCAGCATTTT. Amino acid sequence: CASSPRDGGPKPQHF.

The chain has TRBV5-1 and TRBJ2-7; TRBD1 aligns across 7 bases. With 0 bases clipped from V and 5 bases from J, the junction kept 5 bases outside the gene matches. This CDR3 comprises 14 residues. The germline V gene encodes CDR1 SGHRS and CDR2 YFSETQ. The CDR3 sequence: CASSLDRGSHEQYF. The CDR3 DNA follows: TGCGCCAGCAGCTTGGACAGGGGATCCCACGAGCAGTACTTC.

The DNA for the CDR3 is TGCAGTGCTTTCGGGACTAGGCAAGAGACCCAGTACTTC. Translation gives CSAFGTRQETQYF. The chain uses TRBV20-1 and TRBJ2-5; 8 nucleotides line up with TRBD2. This CDR3 has 13 amino acids. The J segment lost 2 bases and the V segment lost 5 bases, leaving 4 bases of the junction unmatched. Germline V lookup: CDR1 DFQATT, CDR2 SNEGSKA (reference sequence).

V usage is TRBV11-3 and J usage is TRBJ2-1, with 10 bases lining up with TRBD1. The CDR3 is made up of 13 amino acids. The junction had 6 bases not matched to a gene; V was cut back by 2 bases and J by 14 bases. Germline CDR1 is SGHNT and CDR2 is YENEEA. The CDR3 loop is CASSLTPGTGEFF. In DNA, the CDR3 is TGTGCCAGCAGCTTAACCCCCGGGACAGGGGAGTTCTTC.

V and J are TRBV4-2 and TRBJ1-5, with 12 bases aligning to TRBD1. The ends lost 4 bases at V and 8 bases at J; junction bases unmatched: 9. The CDR3 has 16 residues. Germline V gene data show CDR1 as LGHNA and CDR2 as YNFKEQ. The CDR3, as DNA: TGTGCCAGCAGCCCAGGGACAGGGGGCCGTAGGGAGCCCCAGCATTTT. It translates to CASSPGTGGRREPQHF.

This rearrangement joins TRBV7-2 to TRBJ1-2; no clear D. Trimming left V 1 base short and J 0 bases short, with 6 bases between. Germline loops: CDR1 SGHTA, CDR2 FQGNSA. This CDR3 is built from 14 residues. The CDR3 region is CASSLGTTNYGYTF. CDR3 DNA: TGTGCCAGCAGCTTAGGCACGACTAACTATGGCTACACCTTC.

This clonotype was counted only a few times. The rearrangement links TRBV20-1 to TRBJ2-1; TRBD1 matches 9 bases. CDR1 and CDR2 from the germline V gene are DFQATT and SNEGSKA (reference sequence). V was clipped by 7 bases and J by 2 bases; unmatched bases: 9. This CDR3 is 15 amino acids long. In DNA, the CDR3 is TGCAGTGTTCGGAGGACAGGGGAGACCTACAATGAGCAGTTCTTC. Its protein is CSVRRTGETYNEQFF.

The chain carries TRBV7-9 and TRBJ1-1; D gene unclear. The CDR3 contains 15 residues. Per germline, CDR1 SEHNR and CDR2 FQNEAQ (reference sequence). V lost 4 bases, J lost 4 bases, and 16 bases lay in between. CDR3 bases: TGTGCCAGCAGCTCCCAGTTAGGGAGTGTCACTGAAGCTTTCTTT. This sequence encodes CASSSQLGSVTEAFF.

J is TRBJ2-5 and V is TRBV25-1; D tentatively fits TRBD1 or TRBD2 (5 bases each). The CDR3 totals 16 residues. Trimming took 3 bases from V and 2 from J, leaving 16 bases between them. Germline V CDR1 and CDR2: MGHDK, SYGVNS. The CDR3 DNA sequence: TGTGCCAGCAGTGATTTAGGGGTCGAGGGTCAAGAGACCCAGTACTTC. This sequence encodes CASSDLGVEGQETQYF.

This rearrangement joins TRBV6-2 or TRBV6-3 to TRBJ2-1, with TRBD2 identical over 7 bases. The J segment lost 8 bases and the V segment lost 2 bases, leaving 9 bases of the junction unmatched. The germline V gene has CDR1 MNHEY and CDR2 SVGEGT. The CDR3 loop spans 15 amino acids. CDR3 loop: CASSYGRGVPYEQFF. CDR3 coding DNA: TGTGCCAGCAGTTACGGCCGGGGGGTCCCCTATGAGCAGTTCTTC.

This clonotype rates as medium-sized. J is TRBJ2-7 and V is TRBV20-1; 8 nucleotides line up with TRBD1. The CDR3 loop spans 14 amino acids. Unmatched junction bases numbered 10, after V lost 3 bases and J lost 6 bases. Germline values: CDR1 DFQATT, CDR2 SNEGSKA (reference sequence). CDR3 region: CSASLGTGGREQYF. The CDR3 bases are TGCAGTGCTAGTTTGGGAACAGGGGGGCGCGAGCAGTACTTC.

This chain joins TRBV19 and TRBJ2-1; the D is unclear. In germline, CDR1 is LNHDA, CDR2 SQIVND (reference sequence). The length of the CDR3 is 14 residues. V gave up 6 bases and J gave up 9 bases, with 18 bases separating them. The DNA of the CDR3 is TGTGCCAGTAGCGAGTGGTCGGACCGACGTGAGCAGTTCTTC. This sequence encodes CASSEWSDRREQFF.

The chain uses TRBV4-1 and TRBJ2-7; D remains unclear. V was cut by 4 bases and J by 5 bases, with 18 bases left in between. The CDR3 extends over 15 amino acids. The germline V gene has CDR1 MGHRA and CDR2 YSYEKL. The CDR3 loop reads CASSRTRAQPNEQYF. In DNA form, the CDR3 reads TGCGCCAGCAGCCGGACCCGGGCCCAACCCAACGAGCAGTACTTC.

This clonotype appeared a few times. V gene TRBV7-2 combines with J gene TRBJ2-5; D possibly uses TRBD1 or TRBD2 (5 bases each). Trimming took off 2 bases at V and 5 bases at J, with 9 bases between the two ends. Per germline, CDR1 SGHTA and CDR2 FQGNSA. CDR3 length equals 13 residues. CDR3 loop: CASSLRGVETQYF. The CDR3, as DNA: TGTGCCAGCAGCTTACGAGGGGTGGAGACCCAGTACTTC.

This clonotype was recorded only once. J is TRBJ2-7 and V is TRBV6-2 or TRBV6-3; no clear D gene. This CDR3 spans 14 amino acids. V was shortened by 6 bases and J by 3 bases, with 15 bases between the two germline ends. Germline CDR1 MNHEY, CDR2 SVGEGT. The CDR3 coding sequence is TGTGCCAGCAGCAACTACTGGGGATTCTACGAGCAGTACTTC. Protein product: CASSNYWGFYEQYF.

This clonotype showed up just a few times. The chain couples TRBV20-1 to TRBJ2-1, with 9 bases aligning to TRBD1. CDR1 DFQATT and CDR2 SNEGSKA come from the germline V gene (reference sequence). The ends lost 1 base at V and 6 bases at J; junction bases unmatched: 4. The CDR3 covers 14 residues. The CDR3 protein is CSARAGTGFNEQFF. The CDR3 coding sequence is TGCAGTGCTAGAGCCGGGACAGGGTTCAATGAGCAGTTCTTC.

This clonotype was seen only a few times. The V and J genes are TRBV5-6 and TRBJ1-2; D perhaps matches TRBD1 (5 bases). From germline, CDR1 is SGHDT and CDR2 YYEEEE. V shed 0 bases and J shed 8 bases, with 17 bases lying between them. CDR3 size: 15 residues. CDR3: CASSLVGQGNGGYTF. CDR3 nucleotide sequence: TGTGCCAGCAGCTTGGTGGGGCAGGGAAACGGAGGCTACACCTTC.

V is TRBV6-1 and J is TRBJ2-3; TRBD2 might be the D (5 bases). Germline CDR1 reads MNHNS; CDR2 reads SASEGT. V gave up 6 bases and J gave up 2 bases, with 12 bases separating them. The CDR3 has 14 amino acids. The CDR3 region is CASSLLDITDTQYF. For the CDR3, the DNA is TGTGCCAGCAGCCTACTAGATATCACAGATACGCAGTATTTT.

Written as DNA, the CDR3 is TGTGCCACCAGCAGATTACAGGGAGGGGATGGCCATGGCTACACCTTC. It specifies CATSRLQGGDGHGYTF. The J gene is TRBJ1-2, the V gene TRBV15; weak D call: TRBD1 (6 bases). The CDR3 covers 16 residues. Germline V CDR1 and CDR2: LNHNV, YYDKDF (reference sequence). V lost 2 bases and J lost 6, with 19 bases in between.

CDR3: CASSDMGQRYEQYF. The CDR3 nucleotides are TGTGCCAGCAGTGATATGGGACAGAGATACGAGCAGTACTTC. This sequence joins TRBV6-1 and TRBJ2-7; 7 nucleotides line up with TRBD1. The J segment lost 4 bases and the V segment lost 3 bases, leaving 6 bases of the junction unmatched. Germline V CDR1 and CDR2: MNHNS, SASEGT. The CDR3 runs to 14 residues.

This clonotype was seen a few times. The chain carries TRBV20-1 and TRBJ1-2; D is ambiguous. This CDR3 is 14 amino acids long. Trimming cost V 0 bases and J 0 bases, with 8 bases left between them. Germline assignment: CDR1 DFQATT and CDR2 SNEGSKA (reference sequence). CDR3 DNA: TGCAGTGCTAGAGATCCCGGGGCTAACTATGGCTACACCTTC. Protein sequence: CSARDPGANYGYTF.

This clonotype was counted only a few times. The gene calls are TRBV7-9 and TRBJ1-2, with 9 nucleotides matching TRBD1. Unmatched junction bases numbered 5, after V lost 5 bases and J lost 7 bases. CDR3 length: 13 residues. Per germline, CDR1 SEHNR and CDR2 FQNEAQ (reference sequence). This CDR3 reads CASSLGQGFGYTF. CDR3 sequence (DNA): TGTGCCAGCAGCCTTGGACAGGGGTTTGGCTACACCTTC.

The chain is built from TRBV7-2 and TRBJ2-5; possible D gene TRBD2, 6 bases. This CDR3 contains 15 residues. Germline V gives CDR1 SGHTA, CDR2 FQGNSA. V was trimmed by 5 bases and J by 5 bases, leaving 18 bases between them. CDR3 region: CASSLRLSGSETQYF. The CDR3, as DNA: TGTGCCAGCAGCCTCCGACTTAGCGGAAGCGAGACCCAGTACTTC. Filled out from reference TRBV7-2 and TRBJ2-5, the complete variable domain reads GAGVSQSPSNKVTEKGKDVELRCDPISGHTALYWYRQSLGQGLEFLIYFQGNSAPDKSGLPSDRFSAERTGGSVSTLTIQRTQQEDSAVYLCASSLRLSGSETQYFGPGTRLLVL.

The chain is built from TRBV19 and TRBJ1-6; possibly TRBD1 for D (5 bases). CDR1 is LNHDA, CDR2 SQIVND, per germline (reference sequence). The CDR3 is made up of 15 amino acids. Between the trimmed V and J ends, which lost 4 bases and 8 bases, there was a span of 15 bases. The CDR3 region has the DNA TGTGCCAGTAGTAATACGGGGGTATGGGATTCACCCCTCCACTTT. It encodes CASSNTGVWDSPLHF. Combining the CDR3 with reference TRBV19 and TRBJ1-6 gives the whole variable domain DGGITQSPKYLFRKEGQNVTLSCEQNLNHDAMYWYRQDPGQGLRLIYYSQIVNDFQKGDIAEGYSVSREKKESFPLTVTSAQKNPTAFYLCASSNTGVWDSPLHFGNGTRLTVT.

This rearrangement joins TRBV7-3 to TRBJ2-3; 8 positions match TRBD2. With V trimmed by 3 bases and J by 4 bases, 9 bases remained unmatched. The length of the CDR3 is 16 residues. Germline CDR1 reads SGHTA; CDR2 reads FQGTGA. The CDR3 DNA reads TGTGCCAGCAGCTTTCAGGGCGGGAGGAGGTCAGATACGCAGTATTTT. Its translation is CASSFQGGRRSDTQYF.